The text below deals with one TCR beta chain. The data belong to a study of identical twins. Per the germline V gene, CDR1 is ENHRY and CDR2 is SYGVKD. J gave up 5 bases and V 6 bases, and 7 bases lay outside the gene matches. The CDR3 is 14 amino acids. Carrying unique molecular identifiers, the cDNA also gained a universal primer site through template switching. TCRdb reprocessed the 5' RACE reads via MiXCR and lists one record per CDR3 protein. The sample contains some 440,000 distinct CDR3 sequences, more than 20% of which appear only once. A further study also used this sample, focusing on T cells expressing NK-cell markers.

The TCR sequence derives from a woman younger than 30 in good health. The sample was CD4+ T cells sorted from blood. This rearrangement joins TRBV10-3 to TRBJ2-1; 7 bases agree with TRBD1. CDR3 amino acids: CAIRPSQGDNEQFF. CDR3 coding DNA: TGTGCCATCAGACCTTCTCAGGGGGACAATGAGCAGTTCTTC.